Below, one T cell receptor beta chain is given with its context. The antigen it binds to is not known. Per-base quality was not reported, and no clone a single base away is much larger than it. V and J are truncated by 4 bases and 6 bases respectively, leaving an intervening sequence of 12 bases. CDR1 is given as MNHEY and CDR2 as SMNVEV, both from the germline V gene (reference sequence). CDR3 length: 14 amino acids, cysteine to phenylalanine. CDR3 DNA only is kept here, 42 bases in frame from base 1. Donors were healthy HIV-negative adults with no recently reported acute infections or vaccinations. All donors were Caucasian adults living in Nashville, Tennessee, USA. Magnetic negative selection was used to enrich CD4+ T cells, after which naive cells were positively selected on CD45RA and the negative fraction became the memory subset. Blood was obtained by leukapheresis, after which PBMCs were separated by Ficoll-Histopaque density gradient centrifugation and cryopreserved in liquid nitrogen vapor phase. Analytical flow cytometry was used to check the purity and quantity of every magnetically sorted T cell population. Genomic DNA was isolated from each sorted fraction and quantified by UV absorbance on a Nanodrop 2000c.

The data stem from a study of shared clonotypes between healthy human individuals (dated by TCRdb to the early 2020s). Concerning the study at large: A few men and a couple of women, aged 18 to 49 years, made up the cohort. Per donor, three plates each were used for CD4 naive and CD4 memory, two for CD8 naive, and one for CD8 memory. Blood TCR repertoires of roughly five healthy adults were deeply sequenced to estimate repertoire size and the extent of clonotype sharing between individuals. Per donor, leukapheresis produced somewhere between about 0.94 and 9.5 billion PBMCs. To increase sequencing depth and limit assay-specific biases, different laboratories used diverse techniques to prepare libraries and sequence TCR repertoires.

The paper as a whole reports these results and caveats: Even with the large sequencing depth, rarefaction of the sorted-subset datasets indicated that sequencing was incomplete. Higher generation probabilities were observed for clonotypes shared by all four sorted-subset donors than for non-shared clonotypes. Naive subsets generally had larger estimated clonotype richness than memory subsets. The genetic and exposure-history diversity represented was limited by the small number of donors. When several donors were compared, the shared fraction of clonotypes was about 5% for naive CD4, around 3.6% for naive CD8, more than 2% for memory CD4, and roughly 0.4% for memory CD8. Sampling was restricted to blood, and TCR repertoires in tissues likely differ from the TCR repertoires found in blood. Based on pairwise subsampling, the degree of clonotype sharing among donors was expected to be affected by sequencing depth.

TCR CDR3 regions were amplified from genomic DNA by multiplex PCR using the deep immunoSEQ assay. Extracted genomic DNA from each cell subset was distributed evenly across all wells of several immunoSEQ 96-well plates, and each plate was treated as a replicate. Each replicate PCR for sorted subsets received roughly 200 ng genomic DNA, equal to roughly 29,000 T cell genomes. Purified libraries were quantified with a Qubit 3.0 fluorometer, sized on a Bioanalyzer 2100, and re-quantified with the KAPA Library Quantification kit. A separate single-read 150-cycle Illumina NextSeq 550 flow cell was used to sequence each immunoSEQ 96-well plate. Under the source paper's analysis protocol: Because the immunoSEQ output held only junctional sequences and lacked quality scores, the filtering could not match the filtering applied to full-length reads. To assign V/J genes and CDR3, sequences were annotated using PyIR, a Python wrapper for IgBLAST v1.9, with IMGT germline references. Any read was removed if the V/J assignment was weak (E-value above 1e-6), the CDR3 was missing, or the read contained stop codons, out-of-frame junctions, or ambiguous translated residues. V3J clonotypes were defined as sequences sharing the same inferred V gene, J gene, and CDR3 amino acid sequence. Percentage overlap between repertoires was calculated by dividing the number of shared unique clonotypes by the size of the smaller repertoire. Repertoire richness was assessed with RTK rarefaction, the Chao1 estimator, and Recon v2.1 estimates of unobserved clonotypes. OLGA was used to compute generation probabilities for all TCRbeta clonotypes that the gDNA method yielded from a handful of donors. Imported from immuneACCESS, the table was reduced by TCRdb to in-frame sequences with V and J called. These copies leave out some clones; in studies compared against another copy, an unresolved V gene accounts for under half, and the cause of the remainder is not known. V, J and clone size are taken as reported in that table, and D and trimming were inferred from the DNA itself. For this sample the table gives approximately 2.1 million clones, of which more than 80% were detected only once. The top ten hold about 0.37% of the sample.

Sequencing was carried out using naive CD4+ T cells from PBMCs. The cell subset or site label for this specimen denotes: CD45RA+ positively selected. The TCR originated in a young man in good health. Some clones in this sample may be carry-over from other donors' samples. This receptor chain uses TRBV27 and TRBJ2-2; no D segment can be confidently identified. The CDR3 in this case is CASSSAWGAGELFF. DNA sequence: TGTGCCAGCAGTTCGGCTTGGGGTGCCGGGGAGCTGTTTTTT.